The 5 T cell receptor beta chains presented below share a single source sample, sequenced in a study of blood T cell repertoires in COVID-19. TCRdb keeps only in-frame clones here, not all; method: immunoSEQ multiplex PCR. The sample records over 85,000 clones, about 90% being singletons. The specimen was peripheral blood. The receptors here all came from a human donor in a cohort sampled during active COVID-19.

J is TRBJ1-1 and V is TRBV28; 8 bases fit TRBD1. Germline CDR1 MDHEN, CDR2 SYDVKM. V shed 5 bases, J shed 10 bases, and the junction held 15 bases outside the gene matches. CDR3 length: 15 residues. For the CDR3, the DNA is TGTGCCAGCAGTCCCTCTGTTCCGACAGGGGCTGGAGCTTTCTTT. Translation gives CASSPSVPTGAGAFF.

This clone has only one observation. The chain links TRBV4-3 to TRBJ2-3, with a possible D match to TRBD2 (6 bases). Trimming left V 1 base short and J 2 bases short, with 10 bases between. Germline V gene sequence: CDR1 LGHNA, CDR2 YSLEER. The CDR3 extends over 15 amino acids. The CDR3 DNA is TGCGCCAGCAGCCAAGCGGGCGGGGTCACAGATACGCAGTATTTT. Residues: CASSQAGGVTDTQYF.

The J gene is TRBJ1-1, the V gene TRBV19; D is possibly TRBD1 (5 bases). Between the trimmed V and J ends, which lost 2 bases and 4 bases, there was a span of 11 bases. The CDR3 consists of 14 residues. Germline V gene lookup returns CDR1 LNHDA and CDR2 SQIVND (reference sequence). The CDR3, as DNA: TGTGCCAGTAGTATAAGGGTCGGGGGCACTGAAGCTTTCTTT. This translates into CASSIRVGGTEAFF.

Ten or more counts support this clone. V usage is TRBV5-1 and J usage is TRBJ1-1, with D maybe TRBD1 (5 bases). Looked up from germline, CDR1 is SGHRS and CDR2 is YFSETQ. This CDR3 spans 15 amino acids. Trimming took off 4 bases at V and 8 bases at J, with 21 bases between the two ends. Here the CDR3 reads CASSRQWEGKGEAFF. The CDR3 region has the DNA TGCGCCAGCAGCCGTCAATGGGAGGGGAAGGGGGAAGCTTTCTTT.

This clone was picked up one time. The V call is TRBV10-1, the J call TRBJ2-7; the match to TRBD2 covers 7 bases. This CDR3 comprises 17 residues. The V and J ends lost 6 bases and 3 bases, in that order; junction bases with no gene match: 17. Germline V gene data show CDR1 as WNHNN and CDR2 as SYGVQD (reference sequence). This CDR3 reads CASSSPLGRTSHYEQYF. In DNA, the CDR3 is TGCGCCAGCAGCTCACCACTCGGACGGACTAGTCACTACGAGCAGTACTTC.